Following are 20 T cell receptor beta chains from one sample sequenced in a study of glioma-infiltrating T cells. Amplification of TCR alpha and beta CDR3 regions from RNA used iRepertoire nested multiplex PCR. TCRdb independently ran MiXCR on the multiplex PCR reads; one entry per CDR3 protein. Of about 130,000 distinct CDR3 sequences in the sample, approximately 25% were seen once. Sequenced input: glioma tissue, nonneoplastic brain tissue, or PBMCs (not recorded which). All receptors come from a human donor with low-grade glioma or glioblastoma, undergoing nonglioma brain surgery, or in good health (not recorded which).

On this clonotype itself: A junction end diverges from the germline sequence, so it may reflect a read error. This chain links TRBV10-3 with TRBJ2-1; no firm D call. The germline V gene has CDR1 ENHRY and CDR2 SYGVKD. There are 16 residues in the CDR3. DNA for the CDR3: TGTGCCATCGGTGAGTCTGGGCGGAATGCCTACAATGAGCAGTTCTTC. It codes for CAIGESGRNAYNEQFF.

CDR3: CATTSAYNEQFF. In nucleotides, the CDR3 is TGTGCCACCACTAGCGCTTACAATGAGCAGTTCTTC. The chain carries TRBV3-1 and TRBJ2-1; 7 bases agree with TRBD2. Trimming removed 10 bases from V and 4 bases from J; junction bases left unmatched: 4. This CDR3 has 12 residues. Germline V gene sequence: CDR1 LGHDT, CDR2 YNNKEL (reference sequence).

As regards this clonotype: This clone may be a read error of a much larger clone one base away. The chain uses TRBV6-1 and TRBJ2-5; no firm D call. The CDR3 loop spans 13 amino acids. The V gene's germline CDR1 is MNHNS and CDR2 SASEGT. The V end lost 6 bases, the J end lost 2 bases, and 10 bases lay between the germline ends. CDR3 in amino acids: CASSPDGQETQYF. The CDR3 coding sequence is TGTGCCAGCAGCCCAGACGGGCAAGAGACCCAGTACTTC.

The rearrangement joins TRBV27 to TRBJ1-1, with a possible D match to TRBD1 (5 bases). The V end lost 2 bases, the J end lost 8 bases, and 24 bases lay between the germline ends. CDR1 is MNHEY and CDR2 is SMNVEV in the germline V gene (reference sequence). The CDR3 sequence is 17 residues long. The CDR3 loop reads CASSLTPGGAGIVEAFF. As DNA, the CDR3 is TGTGCCAGCAGTTTAACTCCAGGAGGGGCAGGCATCGTCGAAGCTTTCTTT.

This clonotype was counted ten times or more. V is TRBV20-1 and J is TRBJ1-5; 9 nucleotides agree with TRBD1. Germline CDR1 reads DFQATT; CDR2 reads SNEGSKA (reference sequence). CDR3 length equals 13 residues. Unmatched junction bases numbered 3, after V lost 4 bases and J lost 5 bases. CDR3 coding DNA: TGCAGTGCTATACAGGGGGCGGATCAGCCCCAGCATTTT. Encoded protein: CSAIQGADQPQHF.

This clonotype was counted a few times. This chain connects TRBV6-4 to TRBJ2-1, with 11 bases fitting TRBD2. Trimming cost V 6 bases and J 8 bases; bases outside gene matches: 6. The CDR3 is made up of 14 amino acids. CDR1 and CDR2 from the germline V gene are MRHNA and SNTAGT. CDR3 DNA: TGTGCCAGCAGGATGACTAGCGGGATAGATGAGCAGTTCTTC. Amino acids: CASRMTSGIDEQFF.

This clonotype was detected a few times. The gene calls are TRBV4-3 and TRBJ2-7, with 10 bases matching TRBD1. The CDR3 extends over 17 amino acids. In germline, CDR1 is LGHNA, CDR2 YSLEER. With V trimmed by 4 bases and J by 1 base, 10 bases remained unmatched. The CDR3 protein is CASSPQWGTGVSYEQYF. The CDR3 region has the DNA TGCGCCAGCAGCCCCCAGTGGGGGACAGGGGTTTCCTACGAGCAGTACTTC.

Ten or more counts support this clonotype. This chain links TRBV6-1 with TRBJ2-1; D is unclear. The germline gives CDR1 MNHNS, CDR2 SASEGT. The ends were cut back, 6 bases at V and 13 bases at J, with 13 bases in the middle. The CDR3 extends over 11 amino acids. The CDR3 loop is CASSHAREQFF. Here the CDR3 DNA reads TGTGCCAGCAGCCATGCTAGGGAACAGTTCTTC.

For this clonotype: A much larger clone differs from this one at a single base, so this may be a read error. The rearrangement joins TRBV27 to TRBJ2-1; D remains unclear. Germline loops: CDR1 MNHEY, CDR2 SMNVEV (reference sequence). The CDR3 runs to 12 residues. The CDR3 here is CASSFLGNEQSF. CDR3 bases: TGTGCCAGCAGTTTCCTAGGGAATGAGCAGTCCTTC.

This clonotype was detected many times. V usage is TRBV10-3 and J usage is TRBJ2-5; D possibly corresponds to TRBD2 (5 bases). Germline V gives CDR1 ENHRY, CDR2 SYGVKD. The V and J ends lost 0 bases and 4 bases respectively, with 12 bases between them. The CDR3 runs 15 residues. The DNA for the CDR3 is TGTGCCATCAGTGAGTCACGGGGAGCGCGAGAGACCCAGTACTTC. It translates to CAISESRGARETQYF.

CDR3 sequence (DNA): TGTGCCAGCAGCCCTAGGACAGGATCGAGCTCCTATGAGCAGTTCTTC. Its translation is CASSPRTGSSSYEQFF. The chain couples TRBV4-2 to TRBJ2-1, with 7 positions matching TRBD1. Losses at the gene ends were 4 bases for V and 8 bases for J; bases not matched to a gene: 14. The CDR3 loop spans 16 amino acids. The germline CDR1 and CDR2 sequences are LGHNA and YNFKEQ.

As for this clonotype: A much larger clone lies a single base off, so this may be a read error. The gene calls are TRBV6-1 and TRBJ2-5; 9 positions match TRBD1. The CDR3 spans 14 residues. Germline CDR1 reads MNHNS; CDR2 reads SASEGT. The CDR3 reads CASSEGTGTETQHF. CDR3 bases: TGCGCCAGCAGTGAAGGGACAGGGACCGAGACCCAGCACTTC.

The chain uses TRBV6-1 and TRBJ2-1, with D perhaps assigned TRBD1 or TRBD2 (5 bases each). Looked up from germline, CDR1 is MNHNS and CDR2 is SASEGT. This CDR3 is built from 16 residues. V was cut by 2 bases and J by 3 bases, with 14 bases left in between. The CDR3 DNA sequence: TGTGCCAGCAGTGAACGTCGGGGCTCTCTCTACAATGAGCAGTTCTTC. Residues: CASSERRGSLYNEQFF.

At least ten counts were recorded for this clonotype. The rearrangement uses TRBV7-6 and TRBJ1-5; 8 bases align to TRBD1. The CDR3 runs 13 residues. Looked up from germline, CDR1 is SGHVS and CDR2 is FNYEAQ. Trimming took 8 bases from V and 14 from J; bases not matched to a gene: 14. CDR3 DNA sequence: TGTGCCAGCGCGGCGACAGGGGCCGGGTCAAAGCATTTT. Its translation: CASAATGAGSKHF.

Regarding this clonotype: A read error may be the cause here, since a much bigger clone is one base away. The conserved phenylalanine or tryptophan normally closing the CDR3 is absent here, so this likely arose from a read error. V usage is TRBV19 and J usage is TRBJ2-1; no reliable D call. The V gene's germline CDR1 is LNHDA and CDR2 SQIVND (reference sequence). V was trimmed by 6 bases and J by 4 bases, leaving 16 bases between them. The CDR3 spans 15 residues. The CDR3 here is CASRGGFSPYNEQFC. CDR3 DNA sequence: TGTGCCAGTAGAGGTGGCTTTTCCCCGTACAATGAGCAGTTCTGC.

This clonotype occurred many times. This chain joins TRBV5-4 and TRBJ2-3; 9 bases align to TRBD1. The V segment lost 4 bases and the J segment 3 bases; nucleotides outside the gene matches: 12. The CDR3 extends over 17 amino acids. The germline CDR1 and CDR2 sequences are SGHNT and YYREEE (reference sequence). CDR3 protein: CASSPPGTGKWTDTQYF. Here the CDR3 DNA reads TGTGCCAGCAGCCCCCCGGGGACAGGGAAGTGGACAGATACGCAGTATTTT.

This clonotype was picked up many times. The CDR3 sequence: CASSKDRERQPQHF. CDR3 DNA sequence: TGTGCCAGTAGTAAAGACAGGGAAAGGCAGCCCCAGCATTTT. The chain employs TRBV19 and TRBJ1-5; 7 positions agree with TRBD1. Germline CDR1 and CDR2: LNHDA and SQIVND (reference sequence). J lost 7 bases, V lost 4 bases, and 7 bases had no gene match. The CDR3 extends over 14 amino acids.

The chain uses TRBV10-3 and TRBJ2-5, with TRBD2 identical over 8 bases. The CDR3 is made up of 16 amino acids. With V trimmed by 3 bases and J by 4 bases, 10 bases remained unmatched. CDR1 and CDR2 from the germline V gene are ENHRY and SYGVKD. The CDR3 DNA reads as TGTGCCATCAGTGACCAAGCGGGAGAGGCTGGAGAGACCCAGTACTTC. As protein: CAISDQAGEAGETQYF.

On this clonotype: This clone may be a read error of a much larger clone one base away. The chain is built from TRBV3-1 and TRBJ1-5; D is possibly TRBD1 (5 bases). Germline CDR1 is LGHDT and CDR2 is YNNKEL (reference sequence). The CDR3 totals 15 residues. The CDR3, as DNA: TGTGCCAGCAGCCCTTCGGCAGGGTCGTTCCAGCCCAAGCATTTT. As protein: CASSPSAGSFQPKHF.

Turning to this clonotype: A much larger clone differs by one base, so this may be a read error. In DNA form, the CDR3 reads TGTGCCAGCCCGGGACTAGGGACTTACAATAAGCAGTTCTTC. Translating it yields CASPGLGTYNKQFF. The rearrangement joins TRBV2 to TRBJ2-1; 8 bases fit TRBD2. This CDR3 has 14 residues. The germline CDR1 and CDR2 sequences are SNHLY and FYNNEI.